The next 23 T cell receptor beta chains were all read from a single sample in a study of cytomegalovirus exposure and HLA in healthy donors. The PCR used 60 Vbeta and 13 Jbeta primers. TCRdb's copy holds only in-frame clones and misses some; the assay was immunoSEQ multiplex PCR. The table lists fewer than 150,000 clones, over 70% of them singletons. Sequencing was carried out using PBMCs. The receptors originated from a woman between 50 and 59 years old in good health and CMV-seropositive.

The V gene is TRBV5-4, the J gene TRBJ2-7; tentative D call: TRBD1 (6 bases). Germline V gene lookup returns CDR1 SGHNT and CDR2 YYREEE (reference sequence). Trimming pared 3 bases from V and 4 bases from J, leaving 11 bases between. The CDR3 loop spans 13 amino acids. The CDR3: CASSSSQGYEQYF. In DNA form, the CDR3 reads TGTGCCAGCAGCTCGTCACAGGGATACGAGCAGTACTTC.

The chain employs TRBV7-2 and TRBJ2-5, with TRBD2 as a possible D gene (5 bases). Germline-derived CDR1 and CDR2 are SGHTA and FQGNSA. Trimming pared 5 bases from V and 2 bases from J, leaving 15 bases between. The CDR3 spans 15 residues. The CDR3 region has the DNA TGTGCCAGCAGCCCGGGGTCTTGGAGGCAAGAGACCCAGTACTTC. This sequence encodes CASSPGSWRQETQYF. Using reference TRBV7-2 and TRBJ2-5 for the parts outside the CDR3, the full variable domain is GAGVSQSPSNKVTEKGKDVELRCDPISGHTALYWYRQSLGQGLEFLIYFQGNSAPDKSGLPSDRFSAERTGGSVSTLTIQRTQQEDSAVYLCASSPGSWRQETQYFGPGTRLLVL.

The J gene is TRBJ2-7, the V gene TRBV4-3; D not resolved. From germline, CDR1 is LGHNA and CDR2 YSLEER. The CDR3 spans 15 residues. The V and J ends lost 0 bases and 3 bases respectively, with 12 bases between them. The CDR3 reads CASSQDPVIIYEQYF. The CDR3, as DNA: TGCGCCAGCAGCCAAGATCCTGTAATTATCTACGAGCAGTACTTC.

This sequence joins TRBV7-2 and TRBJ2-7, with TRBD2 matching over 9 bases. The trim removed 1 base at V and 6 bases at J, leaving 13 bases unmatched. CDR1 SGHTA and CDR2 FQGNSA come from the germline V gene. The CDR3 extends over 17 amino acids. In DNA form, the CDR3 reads TGTGCCAGCAGCTTAGGTCCCCCTAGCGGGACGGTTTTCGAGCAGTACTTC. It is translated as CASSLGPPSGTVFEQYF.

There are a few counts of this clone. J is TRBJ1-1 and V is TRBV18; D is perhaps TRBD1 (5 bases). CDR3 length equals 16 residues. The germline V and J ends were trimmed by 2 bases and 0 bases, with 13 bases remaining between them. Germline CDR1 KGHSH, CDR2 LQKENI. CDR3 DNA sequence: TGTGCCAGCTCACCAGTACAGGCCACAATGAACACTGAAGCTTTCTTT. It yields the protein CASSPVQATMNTEAFF.

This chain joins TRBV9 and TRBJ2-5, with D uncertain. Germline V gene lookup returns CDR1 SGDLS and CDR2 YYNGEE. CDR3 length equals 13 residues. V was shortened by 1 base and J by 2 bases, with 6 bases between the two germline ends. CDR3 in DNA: TGTGCCAGCAGCGTAACTCTGCAAGAGACCCAGTACTTC. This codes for CASSVTLQETQYF. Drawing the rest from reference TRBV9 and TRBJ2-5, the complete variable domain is DSGVTQTPKHLITATGQRVTLRCSPRSGDLSVYWYQQSLDQGLQFLIQYYNGEERAKGNILERFSAQQFPDLHSELNLSSLELGDSALYFCASSVTLQETQYFGPGTRLLVL.

The CDR3 region is CASSIGQGDEQYF. CDR3 bases: TGCGCCAGCAGCATTGGACAGGGGGATGAGCAGTACTTC. The chain is built from TRBV5-1 and TRBJ2-7, with TRBD1 matching over 10 bases. V lost 4 bases and J lost 7; bases outside the gene matches: 5. CDR3 length: 13 amino acids. Germline CDR1 and CDR2: SGHRS and YFSETQ. The full variable domain, completed using reference TRBV5-1 and TRBJ2-7, is KAGVTQTPRYLIKTRGQQVTLSCSPISGHRSVSWYQQTPGQGLQFLFEYFSETQRNKGNFPGRFSGRQFSNSRSEMNVSTLELGDSALYLCASSIGQGDEQYFGPGTRLTVT.

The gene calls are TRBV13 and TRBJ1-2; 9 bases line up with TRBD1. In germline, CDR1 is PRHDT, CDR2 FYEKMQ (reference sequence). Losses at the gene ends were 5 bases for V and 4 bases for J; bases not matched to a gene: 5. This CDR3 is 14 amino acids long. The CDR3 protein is CASSTGQGAYGYTF. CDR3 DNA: TGTGCCAGCAGCACGGGACAGGGCGCCTATGGCTACACCTTC.

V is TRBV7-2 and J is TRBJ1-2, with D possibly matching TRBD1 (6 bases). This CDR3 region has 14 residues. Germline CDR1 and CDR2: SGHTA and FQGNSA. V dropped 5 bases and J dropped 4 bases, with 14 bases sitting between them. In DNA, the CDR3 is TGTGCCAGCAGCCCAGCCGGGGGGCTCTATGGCTACACCTTC. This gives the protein CASSPAGGLYGYTF.

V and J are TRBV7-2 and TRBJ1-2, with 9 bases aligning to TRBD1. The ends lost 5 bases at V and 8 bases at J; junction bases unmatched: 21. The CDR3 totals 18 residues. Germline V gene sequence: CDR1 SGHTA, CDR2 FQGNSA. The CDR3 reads CASSPNPPGQGQPGGYTF. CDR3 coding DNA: TGTGCCAGCAGCCCCAACCCACCGGGACAGGGTCAGCCGGGGGGCTACACCTTC.

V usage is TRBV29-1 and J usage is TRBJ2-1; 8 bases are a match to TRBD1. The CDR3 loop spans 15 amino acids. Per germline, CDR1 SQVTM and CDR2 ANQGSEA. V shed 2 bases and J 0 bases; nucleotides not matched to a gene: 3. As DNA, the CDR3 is TGCAGCGTTGAACAGGGGGCGATCTCCTACAATGAGCAGTTCTTC. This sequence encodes CSVEQGAISYNEQFF.

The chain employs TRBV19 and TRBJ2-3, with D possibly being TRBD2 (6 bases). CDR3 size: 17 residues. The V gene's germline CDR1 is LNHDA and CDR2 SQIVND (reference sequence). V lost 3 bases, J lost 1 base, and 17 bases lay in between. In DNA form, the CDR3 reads TGTGCCAGTAGTATCCCAGGCTTAGAGCGGGGCACAGATACGCAGTATTTT. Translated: CASSIPGLERGTDTQYF.

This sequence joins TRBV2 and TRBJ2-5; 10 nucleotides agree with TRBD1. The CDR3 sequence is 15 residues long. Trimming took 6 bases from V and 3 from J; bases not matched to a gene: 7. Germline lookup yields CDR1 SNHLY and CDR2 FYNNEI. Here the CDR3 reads CASRDMGQGKETQYF. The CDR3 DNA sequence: TGTGCCAGCAGGGATATGGGACAGGGGAAAGAGACCCAGTACTTC.

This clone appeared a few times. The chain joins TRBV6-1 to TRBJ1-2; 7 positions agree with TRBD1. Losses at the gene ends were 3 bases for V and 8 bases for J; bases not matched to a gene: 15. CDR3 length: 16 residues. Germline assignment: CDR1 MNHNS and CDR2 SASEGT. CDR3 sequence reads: CASSDPGQAISRGYTF. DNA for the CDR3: TGTGCCAGCAGTGATCCTGGACAGGCGATCTCTAGGGGCTACACCTTC.

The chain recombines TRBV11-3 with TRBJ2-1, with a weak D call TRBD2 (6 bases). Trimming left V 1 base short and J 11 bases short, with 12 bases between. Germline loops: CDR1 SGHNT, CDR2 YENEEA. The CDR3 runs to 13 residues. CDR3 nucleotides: TGTGCCAGCAGCTTAGGGCCGGGGGAGAAGCAGTTCTTC. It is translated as CASSLGPGEKQFF.

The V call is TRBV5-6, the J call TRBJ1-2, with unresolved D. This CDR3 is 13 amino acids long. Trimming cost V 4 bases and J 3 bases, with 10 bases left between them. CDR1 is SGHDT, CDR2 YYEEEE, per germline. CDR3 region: CASSTDEDYGYTF. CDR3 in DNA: TGTGCCAGCAGCACCGACGAGGACTATGGCTACACCTTC.

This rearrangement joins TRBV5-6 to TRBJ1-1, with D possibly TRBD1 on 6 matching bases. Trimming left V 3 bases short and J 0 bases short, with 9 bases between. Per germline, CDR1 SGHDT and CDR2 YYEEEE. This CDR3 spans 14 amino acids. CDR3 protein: CASSSGHLNTEAFF. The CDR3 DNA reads TGTGCCAGCAGCTCGGGACATTTGAACACTGAAGCTTTCTTT. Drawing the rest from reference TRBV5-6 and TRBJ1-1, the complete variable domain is DAGVTQSPTHLIKTRGQQVTLRCSPKSGHDTVSWYQQALGQGPQFIFQYYEEEERQRGNFPDRFSGHQFPNYSSELNVNALLLGDSALYLCASSSGHLNTEAFFGQGTRLTVV.

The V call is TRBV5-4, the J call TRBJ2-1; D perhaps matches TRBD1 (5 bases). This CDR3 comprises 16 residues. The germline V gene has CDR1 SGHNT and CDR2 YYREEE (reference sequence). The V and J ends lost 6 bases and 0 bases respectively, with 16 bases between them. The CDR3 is CASTLPTGSSYNEQFF. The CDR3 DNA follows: TGTGCCAGCACCCTACCTACAGGAAGCTCCTACAATGAGCAGTTCTTC.

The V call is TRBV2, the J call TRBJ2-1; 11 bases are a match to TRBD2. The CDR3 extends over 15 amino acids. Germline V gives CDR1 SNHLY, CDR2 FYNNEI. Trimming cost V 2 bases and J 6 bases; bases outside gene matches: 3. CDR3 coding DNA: TGTGCCAGCAGTGAACTAGCGGGGGGTGTCAATGAGCAGTTCTTC. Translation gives CASSELAGGVNEQFF.

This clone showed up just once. The CDR3 spells CASSGTGGNTEAFF. In nucleotides, the CDR3 is TGTGCCAGCAGTGGGACAGGGGGCAACACTGAAGCTTTCTTT. The chain couples TRBV2 to TRBJ1-1; TRBD1 aligns across 11 bases. The CDR3 totals 14 residues. Germline CDR1 and CDR2: SNHLY and FYNNEI. Trimming took 4 bases from V and 2 from J; bases not matched to a gene: 0.

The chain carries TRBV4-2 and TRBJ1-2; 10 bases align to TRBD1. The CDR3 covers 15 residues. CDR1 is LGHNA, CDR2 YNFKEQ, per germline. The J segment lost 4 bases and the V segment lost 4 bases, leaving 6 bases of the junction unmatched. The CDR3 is CASSPGTGEGYGYTF. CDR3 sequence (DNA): TGTGCCAGCAGCCCCGGGACAGGGGAAGGCTATGGCTACACCTTC.

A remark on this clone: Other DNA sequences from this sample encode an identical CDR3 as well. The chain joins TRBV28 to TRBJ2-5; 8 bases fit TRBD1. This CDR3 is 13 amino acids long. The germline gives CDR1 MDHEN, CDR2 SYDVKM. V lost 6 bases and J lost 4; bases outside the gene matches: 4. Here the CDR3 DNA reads TGTGCCAGCAGCCGCGACAGGGGAGAGACCCAGTACTTC. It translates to CASSRDRGETQYF.

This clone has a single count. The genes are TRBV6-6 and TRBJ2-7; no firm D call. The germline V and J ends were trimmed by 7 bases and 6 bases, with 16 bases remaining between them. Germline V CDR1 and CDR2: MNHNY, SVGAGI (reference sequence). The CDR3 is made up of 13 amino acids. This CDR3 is CASTNQLFGEQYF. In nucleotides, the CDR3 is TGTGCCAGCACCAATCAACTATTTGGCGAGCAGTACTTC.